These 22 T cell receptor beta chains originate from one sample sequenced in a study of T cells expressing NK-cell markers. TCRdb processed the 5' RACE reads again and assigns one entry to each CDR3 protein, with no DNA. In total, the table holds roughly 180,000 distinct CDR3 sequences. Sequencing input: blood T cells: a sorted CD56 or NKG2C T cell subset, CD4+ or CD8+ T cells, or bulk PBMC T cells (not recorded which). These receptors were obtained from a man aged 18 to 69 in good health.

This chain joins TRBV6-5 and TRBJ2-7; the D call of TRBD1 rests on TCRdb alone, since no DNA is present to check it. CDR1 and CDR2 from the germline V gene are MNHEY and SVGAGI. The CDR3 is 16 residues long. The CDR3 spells CASSYPRDRPAYEQYF.

This CDR3 is CASSSVINTEAFF. The V call is TRBV5-6, the J call TRBJ1-1. The CDR3 is 13 residues long. The germline V gene has CDR1 SGHDT and CDR2 YYEEEE.

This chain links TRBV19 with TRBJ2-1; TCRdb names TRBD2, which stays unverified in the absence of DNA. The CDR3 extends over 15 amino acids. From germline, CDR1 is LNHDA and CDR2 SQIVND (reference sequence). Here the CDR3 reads CASTPLLAGGTEQFF.

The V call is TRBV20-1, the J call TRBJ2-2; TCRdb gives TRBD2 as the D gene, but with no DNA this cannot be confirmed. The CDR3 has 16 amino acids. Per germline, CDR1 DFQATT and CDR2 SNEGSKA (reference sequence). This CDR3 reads CSASVEGTSVAGELFF.

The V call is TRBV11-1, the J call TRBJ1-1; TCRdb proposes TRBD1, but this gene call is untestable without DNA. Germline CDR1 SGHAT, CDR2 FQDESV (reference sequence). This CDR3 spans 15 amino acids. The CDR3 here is CASSPVSELHTEAFF.

CDR3 sequence: CATSRGHEQYF. The chain links TRBV15 to TRBJ2-7. Germline V lookup: CDR1 LNHNV, CDR2 YYDKDF (reference sequence). This CDR3 is 11 amino acids long. Using reference TRBV15 and TRBJ2-7 for the parts outside the CDR3, the full variable domain is DAMVIQNPRYQVTQFGKPVTLSCSQTLNHNVMYWYQQKSSQAPKLLFHYYDKDFNNEADTPDNFQSRRPNTSFCFLDIRSPGLGDTAMYLCATSRGHEQYFGPGTRLTVT.

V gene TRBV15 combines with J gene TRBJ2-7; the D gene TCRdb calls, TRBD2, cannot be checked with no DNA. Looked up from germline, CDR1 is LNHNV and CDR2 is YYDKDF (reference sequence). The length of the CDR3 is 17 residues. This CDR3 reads CATSRVPTSGGAYEQYF.

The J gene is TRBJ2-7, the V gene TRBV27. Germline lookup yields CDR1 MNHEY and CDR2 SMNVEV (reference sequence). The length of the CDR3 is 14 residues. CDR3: CASSFGSSSYEQYF.

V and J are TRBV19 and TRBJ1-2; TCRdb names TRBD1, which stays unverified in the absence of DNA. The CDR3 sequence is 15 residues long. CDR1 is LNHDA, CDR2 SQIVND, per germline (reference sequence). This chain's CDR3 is CASSIWAGGSDGYTF.

CDR3 region: CSAPSGQGETQYF. The chain uses TRBV20-1 and TRBJ2-5; TCRdb selects TRBD1, and the lack of DNA leaves this call unchecked. From germline, CDR1 is DFQATT and CDR2 SNEGSKA (reference sequence). The CDR3 contains 13 residues.

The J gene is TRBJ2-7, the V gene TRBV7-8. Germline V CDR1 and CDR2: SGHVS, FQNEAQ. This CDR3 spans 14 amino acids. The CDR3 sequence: CASSLARQIYEQYF.

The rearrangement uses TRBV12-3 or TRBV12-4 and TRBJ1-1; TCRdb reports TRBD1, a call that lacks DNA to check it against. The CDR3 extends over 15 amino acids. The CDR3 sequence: CASSMEDRPDTEAFF.

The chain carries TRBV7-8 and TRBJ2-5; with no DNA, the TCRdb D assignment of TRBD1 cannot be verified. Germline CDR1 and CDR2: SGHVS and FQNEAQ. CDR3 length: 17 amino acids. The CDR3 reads CASSSPAGRGAGETQYF.

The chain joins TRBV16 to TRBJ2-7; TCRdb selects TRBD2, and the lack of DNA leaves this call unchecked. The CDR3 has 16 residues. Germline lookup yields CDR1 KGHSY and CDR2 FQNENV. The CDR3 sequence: CASSQFPAGNSYEQYF.

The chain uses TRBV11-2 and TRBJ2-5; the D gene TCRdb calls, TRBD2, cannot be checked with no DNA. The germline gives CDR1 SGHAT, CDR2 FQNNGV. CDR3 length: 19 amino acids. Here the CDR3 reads CASSPGLAGGRLLMETQYF.

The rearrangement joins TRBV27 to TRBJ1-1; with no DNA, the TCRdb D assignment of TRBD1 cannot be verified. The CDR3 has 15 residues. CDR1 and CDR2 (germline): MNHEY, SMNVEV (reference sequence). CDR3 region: CASSLSGQGIAEAFF.

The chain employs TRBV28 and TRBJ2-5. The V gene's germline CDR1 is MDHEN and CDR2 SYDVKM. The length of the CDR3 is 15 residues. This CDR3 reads CASSRAGGHQETQYF.

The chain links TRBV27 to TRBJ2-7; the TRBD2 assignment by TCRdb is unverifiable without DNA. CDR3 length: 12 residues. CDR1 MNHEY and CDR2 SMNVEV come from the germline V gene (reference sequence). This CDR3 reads CATRDSVYEQYF.

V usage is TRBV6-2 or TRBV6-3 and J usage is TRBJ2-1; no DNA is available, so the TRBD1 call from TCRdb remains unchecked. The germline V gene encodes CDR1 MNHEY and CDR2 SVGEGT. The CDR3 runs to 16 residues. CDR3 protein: CASRPYTGVDYNEQFF.

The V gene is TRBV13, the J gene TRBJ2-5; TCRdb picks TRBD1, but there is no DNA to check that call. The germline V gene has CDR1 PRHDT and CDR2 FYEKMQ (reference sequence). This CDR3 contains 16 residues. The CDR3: CASSLDLAGERETQYF.

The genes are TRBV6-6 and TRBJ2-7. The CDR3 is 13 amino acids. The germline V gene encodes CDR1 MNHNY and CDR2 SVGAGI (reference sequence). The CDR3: CASSYSLLHEQYF.

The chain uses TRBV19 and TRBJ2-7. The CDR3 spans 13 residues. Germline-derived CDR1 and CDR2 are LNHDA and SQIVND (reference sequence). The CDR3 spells CASSMLVTYEQYF.